This T cell receptor (beta chain) emerged from a study of blood T cell repertoires in COVID-19. Whole-study context: The United States, Italy and Spain supplied acute and convalescent COVID-19 samples.

Original handling: The assay estimated nucleated cells by amplifying reference gene primers. Some clones are missing from TCRdb's copy, which holds only in-frame ones; the method was immunoSEQ multiplex PCR. V and J calls and clone size come straight from that table; D and trimming were deduced from the DNA. The sample contains 250,000 to 350,000 clones, over 80% of which appear only once. This clone was counted a few times. The CDR3 has 14 amino acids. J was trimmed by 2 bases and V by 8 bases; bases with no gene match: 5. CDR1 and CDR2 (germline): SEHNR, FQNEAQ (reference sequence). The sample comprised PBMCs or T cells enriched from blood (not recorded which). The receptor comes from a woman between 18 and 30 years old who had recovered from COVID-19. This chain connects TRBV7-9 to TRBJ1-2; 10 positions match TRBD1. CDR3 sequence: CASGTGEGNYGYTF. CDR3 bases: TGTGCCAGCGGGACAGGGGAGGGAAACTATGGCTACACCTTC.